These 11 T cell receptor beta chains were all obtained from the same sample, sequenced in a study of Graves' ophthalmopathy and Graves' hyperthyroidism. RNA served as the template for amplifying TCR beta CDR3 regions. Following a first-round RT-PCR that used HTBI primers, a second-round multiplex PCR was carried out. MiXCR, applied by TCRdb to the multiplex PCR reads, yields one record per CDR3 protein. The sample lists around 1.1 million distinct CDR3 sequences; around a third were seen once. The sequencing sample was made of peripheral blood or thyroid tissue (not recorded which). These receptors all come from an adult man with Graves' hyperthyroidism.

This clonotype was detected once. A junction end diverges from the germline sequence, so it may reflect a read error. This chain joins TRBV7-2 and TRBJ1-3; unclear D gene. The CDR3 runs 12 residues. Germline V gives CDR1 SGHTA, CDR2 FQGNSA. CDR3 in amino acids: CASSPPGNTTYF. The CDR3 DNA is TGTGCCAGCAGCCCCCCTGGAAACACCACATATTTT.

The chain combines TRBV7-7 with TRBJ2-5; possibly TRBD2 for D (6 bases). Looked up from germline, CDR1 is SSHAT and CDR2 is FNYEAQ (reference sequence). V was clipped by 1 base and J by 0 bases, with 12 bases between them. CDR3 length: 16 amino acids. The CDR3 loop is CASSLGQGLYQETQYF. The CDR3 DNA is TGTGCCAGCAGCTTAGGTCAGGGACTTTACCAAGAGACCCAGTACTTC. Full variable domain (rest looked up from reference TRBV7-7 and TRBJ2-5): GAGVSQSPRYKVTKRGQDVTLRCDPISSHATLYWYQQALGQGPEFLTYFNYEAQPDKSGLPSDRFSAERPEGSISTLTIQRTEQRDSAMYRCASSLGQGLYQETQYFGPGTRLLVL.

J is TRBJ2-6 and V is TRBV6-2 or TRBV6-3; TRBD2 matches at 11 bases. This CDR3 is built from 19 residues. Germline CDR1 and CDR2: MNHEY and SVGEGT. The J segment lost 0 bases and the V segment lost 2 bases, leaving 6 bases of the junction unmatched. The CDR3 coding sequence is TGTGCCAGCAGTTACCGTAGCGGGAGGGTGCGCTCTGGGGCCAACGTCCTGACTTTC. It yields the protein CASSYRSGRVRSGANVLTF.

The chain uses TRBV25-1 and TRBJ2-7; TRBD2 is a possible D gene (5 bases). The CDR3 spans 14 residues. Per germline, CDR1 MGHDK and CDR2 SYGVNS. Trimming removed 1 base from V and 6 bases from J, with 13 bases in between. DNA of the CDR3: TGTGCCAGCAGTGAATCCGGGGTACGGAGCGAGCAGTACTTC. Its translation: CASSESGVRSEQYF.

This clonotype turned up a few times. The rearrangement joins TRBV5-1 to TRBJ1-6; D uncertain. V lost 7 bases to trimming and J lost 5 bases, with 10 bases between them. The germline V gene has CDR1 SGHRS and CDR2 YFSETQ. The CDR3 runs to 13 residues. The chain's CDR3 is CASRAANNSPLHF. The CDR3 region has the DNA TGCGCCAGCCGGGCAGCAAATAATTCACCCCTCCACTTT.

This clonotype was observed a handful of times. The chain is built from TRBV7-2 and TRBJ2-7, with TRBD1 identical over 9 bases. The CDR3 contains 16 residues. Trimming took 5 bases from V and 1 from J; bases not matched to a gene: 9. The germline V gene has CDR1 SGHTA and CDR2 FQGNSA. Here the CDR3 reads CASSAPGQGRSYEQYF. The DNA for the CDR3 is TGTGCCAGCAGCGCGCCGGGACAGGGCCGATCCTACGAGCAGTACTTC.

At least ten counts were recorded for this clonotype. The chain is built from TRBV5-5 and TRBJ2-5; D is unclear. Looked up from germline, CDR1 is SGHKS and CDR2 is YYEKEE (reference sequence). This CDR3 contains 17 residues. Trimming cost V 0 bases and J 4 bases, with 19 bases left between them. The CDR3 coding sequence is TGTGCCAGCAGCTTGGCCCCCCAAGGTCTAAATGTAGAGACCCAGTACTTC. It translates to CASSLAPQGLNVETQYF.

This clonotype was found many times. The chain combines TRBV2 with TRBJ2-7, with 8 bases lining up with TRBD1. The V and J ends lost 7 bases and 2 bases, in that order; junction bases with no gene match: 4. The germline gives CDR1 SNHLY, CDR2 FYNNEI. CDR3 length: 13 amino acids. The CDR3 nucleotides read TGTGCCAGCACGGACAGGGTACCCTACGAGCAGTACTTC. This codes for CASTDRVPYEQYF.

This clonotype has a single count. This sequence joins TRBV9 and TRBJ2-5; tentative D call: TRBD1 (8 bases). This CDR3 has 15 amino acids. Trimming took 7 bases from V and 4 from J, leaving 20 bases between them. Germline CDR1 and CDR2: SGDLS and YYNGEE. This CDR3 reads CASSPRQGRGETQYF. DNA of the CDR3: TGTGCCAGCTCACCCCGACAGGGGAGGGGAGAGACCCAGTACTTC.

This clonotype was picked up a small number of times. Since a much larger clone is just one base distant, this may be a read error. The chain couples TRBV9 to TRBJ1-2, with D tentatively TRBD1 (5 bases). This CDR3 spans 14 amino acids. Germline CDR1 and CDR2: SGDLS and YYNGEE. Trimming took 7 bases from V and 3 from J, leaving 16 bases between them. In DNA, the CDR3 is TGTGCCAGCTCCGGGGAGGGGAGGCACTATGGCTACACCTTC. This gives the protein CASSGEGRHYGYTF. Based on the CDR3 plus reference TRBV9 and TRBJ1-2, the full variable domain is DSGVTQTPKHLITATGQRVTLRCSPRSGDLSVYWYQQSLDQGLQFLIQYYNGEERAKGNILERFSAQQFPDLHSELNLSSLELGDSALYFCASSGEGRHYGYTFGSGTRLTVV.

The sample holds a few counts of this clonotype. The chain couples TRBV11-2 to TRBJ2-2; the D is unclear. The CDR3 sequence is 14 residues long. V was trimmed by 7 bases and J by 6 bases, leaving 15 bases between them. In germline, CDR1 is SGHAT, CDR2 FQNNGV. Here the CDR3 DNA reads TGTGCCAGCAACCCCCCGCGTGGCCCCGGGGAGCTGTTTTTT. Protein sequence: CASNPPRGPGELFF.